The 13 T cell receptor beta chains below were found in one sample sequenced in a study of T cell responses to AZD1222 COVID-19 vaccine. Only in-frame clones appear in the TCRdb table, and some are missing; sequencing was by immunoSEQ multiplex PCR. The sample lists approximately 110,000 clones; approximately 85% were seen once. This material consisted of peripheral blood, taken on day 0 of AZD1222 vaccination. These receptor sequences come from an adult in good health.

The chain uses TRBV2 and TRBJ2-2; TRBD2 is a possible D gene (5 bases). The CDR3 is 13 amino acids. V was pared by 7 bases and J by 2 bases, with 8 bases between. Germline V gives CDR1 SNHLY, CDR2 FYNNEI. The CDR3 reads CASTLANTGELFF. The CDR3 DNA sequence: TGTGCCAGCACTCTAGCAAACACCGGGGAGCTGTTTTTT. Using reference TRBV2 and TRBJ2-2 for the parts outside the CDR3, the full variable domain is EPEVTQTPSHQVTQMGQEVILRCVPISNHLYFYWYRQILGQKVEFLVSFYNNEISEKSEIFDDQFSVERPDGSNFTLKIRSTKLEDSAMYFCASTLANTGELFFGEGSRLTVL.

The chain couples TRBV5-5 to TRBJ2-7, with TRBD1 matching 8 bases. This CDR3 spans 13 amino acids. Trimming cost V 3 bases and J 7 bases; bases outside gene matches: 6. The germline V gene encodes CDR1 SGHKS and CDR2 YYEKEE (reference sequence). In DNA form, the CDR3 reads TGTGCCAGCAGCTCTTTCGACAGGGGAGAGCAGTACTTC. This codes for CASSSFDRGEQYF. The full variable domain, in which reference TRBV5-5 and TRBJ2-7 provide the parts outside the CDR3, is DAGVTQSPTHLIKTRGQQVTLRCSPISGHKSVSWYQQVLGQGPQFIFQYYEKEERGRGNFPDRFSARQFPNYSSELNVNALLLGDSALYLCASSSFDRGEQYFGPGTRLTVT.

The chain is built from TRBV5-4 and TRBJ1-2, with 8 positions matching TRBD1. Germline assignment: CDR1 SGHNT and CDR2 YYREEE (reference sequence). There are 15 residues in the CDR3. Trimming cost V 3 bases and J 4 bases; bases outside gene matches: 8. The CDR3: CASSSWDRRFYGYTF. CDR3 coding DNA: TGTGCCAGCAGCTCGTGGGACAGGCGATTCTATGGCTACACCTTC.

CDR3 bases: TGTGCCAGCCGACAGGGTCGCAATCAGCCCCAGCATTTT. Its translation is CASRQGRNQPQHF. J is TRBJ1-5 and V is TRBV27; 7 nucleotides agree with TRBD1. Germline V lookup: CDR1 MNHEY, CDR2 SMNVEV (reference sequence). The CDR3 contains 13 residues. Trimming took 8 bases from V and 2 from J; bases not matched to a gene: 3.

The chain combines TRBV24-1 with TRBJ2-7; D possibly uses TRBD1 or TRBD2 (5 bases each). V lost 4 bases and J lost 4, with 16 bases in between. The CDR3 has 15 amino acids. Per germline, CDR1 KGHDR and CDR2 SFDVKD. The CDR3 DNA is TGTGCCACCAGTGACGCCCGGGACGTAGGTTACGAGCAGTACTTC. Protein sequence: CATSDARDVGYEQYF.

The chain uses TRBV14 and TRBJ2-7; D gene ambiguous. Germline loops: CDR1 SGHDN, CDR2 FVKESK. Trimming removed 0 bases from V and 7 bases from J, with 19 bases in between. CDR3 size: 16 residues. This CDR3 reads CASSQDQSSTGKEQYF. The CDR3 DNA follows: TGTGCCAGCAGCCAAGACCAAAGTTCAACCGGCAAAGAGCAGTACTTC.

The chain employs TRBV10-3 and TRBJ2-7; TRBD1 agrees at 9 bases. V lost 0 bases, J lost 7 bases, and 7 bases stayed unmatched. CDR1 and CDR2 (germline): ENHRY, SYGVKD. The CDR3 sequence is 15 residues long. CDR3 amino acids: CAISESGTGPPEQYF. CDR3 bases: TGTGCCATCAGTGAGTCGGGGACAGGGCCTCCGGAGCAGTACTTC.

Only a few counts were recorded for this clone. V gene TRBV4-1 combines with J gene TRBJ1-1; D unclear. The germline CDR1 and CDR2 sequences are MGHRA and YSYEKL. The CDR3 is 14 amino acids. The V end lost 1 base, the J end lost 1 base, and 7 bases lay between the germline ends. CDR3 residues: CASSQVVRNTEAFF. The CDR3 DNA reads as TGCGCCAGCAGCCAAGTTGTCAGGAACACTGAAGCTTTCTTT.

The CDR3 bases are TGTGCCAGCAGCGGCCCCGGGCGTGAAAAACTGTTTTTT. It translates to CASSGPGREKLFF. The V call is TRBV11-3, the J call TRBJ1-4; D gene unclear. The CDR3 consists of 13 residues. Trimming shortened V by 5 bases and J by 7 bases, and 11 bases separated the two germline ends. The germline CDR1 and CDR2 sequences are SGHNT and YENEEA.

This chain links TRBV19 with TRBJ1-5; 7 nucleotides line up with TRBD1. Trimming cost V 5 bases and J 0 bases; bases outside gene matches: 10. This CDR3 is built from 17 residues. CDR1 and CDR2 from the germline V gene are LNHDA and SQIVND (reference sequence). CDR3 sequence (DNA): TGTGCCAGTAGTCGGGGACAGATTAGTTATAGCAATCAGCCCCAGCATTTT. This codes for CASSRGQISYSNQPQHF.

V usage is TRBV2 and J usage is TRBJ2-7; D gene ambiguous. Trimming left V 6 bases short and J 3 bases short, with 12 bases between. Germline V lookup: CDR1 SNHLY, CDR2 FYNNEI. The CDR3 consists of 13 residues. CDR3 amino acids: CASSSRTFYEQYF. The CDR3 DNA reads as TGTGCCAGCAGCTCCAGGACCTTCTACGAGCAGTACTTC.

The CDR3 nucleotides read TGCGCCAGCAGCCAAGGGGTGGATGAGCAGTACTTC. Translation gives CASSQGVDEQYF. The chain carries TRBV4-1 and TRBJ2-7; D gene ambiguous. V lost 1 base to trimming and J lost 7 bases, with 8 bases between them. This CDR3 region has 12 residues. Germline V gene sequence: CDR1 MGHRA, CDR2 YSYEKL.

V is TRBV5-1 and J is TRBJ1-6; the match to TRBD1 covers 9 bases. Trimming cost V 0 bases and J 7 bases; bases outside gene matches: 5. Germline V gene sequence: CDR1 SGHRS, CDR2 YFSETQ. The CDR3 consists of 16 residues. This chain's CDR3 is CASSLGSGTGNSPLHF. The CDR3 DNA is TGCGCCAGCAGCTTGGGATCCGGGACAGGGAATTCACCCCTCCACTTT.